This TCR beta chain was observed in a study of control samples from healthy donors and cancer patients. Sequencing was performed with immunoSEQ multiplex PCR; in TCRdb, only in-frame clones are kept and a portion is missing. The repertoire holds some 35,000 clones, with approximately 93% as singletons. Germline assignment: CDR1 SQVTM and CDR2 ANQGSEA. V was clipped by 6 bases and J by 5 bases, with 12 bases between them. The CDR3 totals 12 residues. This TCR was sampled from a man in his forties or fifties with colorectal cancer. The chain recombines TRBV29-1 with TRBJ2-3, with a tentative D call TRBD1 (7 bases). The sequenced sample was PBMCs. CDR3 nucleotides: TGCAGCGTCGCAGGGGGAGGAGATACGCAGTATTTT. Translating it yields CSVAGGGDTQYF.